These T cell receptor beta chains were read from a single sample in a study of OX40 agonist ivuxolimab in advanced cancers. Profiling relied on immunoSEQ multiplex PCR, and the TCRdb table lists in-frame clones only, not all of them. The sample includes approximately 13,000 clones, over 70% of them seen just once. The specimen comprised CD4+ or CD8+ T cells sorted from blood, sampled in a trial of the OX40 agonist ivuxolimab. Every receptor here comes from an adult with an advanced solid tumor such as melanoma, head and neck, liver or kidney cancer. Both conserved end residues are part of each CDR3. A D gene is named only where the DNA matches it firmly. Part of the rows lack a size; the others show once, few, many or a class for expanded clones.

TRBV7-9	NA	few	TRBJ1-2	TGTGCCAGCAGCTTAGATGGCGGGCGAGGTGGTGGCTACACCTTC	CASSLDGGRGGGYTF
TRBV9	TRBD1	few	TRBJ2-2	TGTGCCAGCAGCGTAGTTACAGGGGGTACCGGGGAGCTGTTTTTT	CASSVVTGGTGELFF
TRBV13	NA	once	TRBJ2-7	TGTGCCAGCAGCAACCGGGACAAGGACTACGAGCAGTACTTC	CASSNRDKDYEQYF
TRBV19	NA	medium-sized	TRBJ2-7	TGTGCCAGTAGCGATCTGTGGGAGCAGTACTTC	CASSDLWEQYF
TRBV13	NA	NA	TRBJ2-2	TGTGCCACCCGGCGGACGGAGAACACCGGGGAGCTGTTTTTT	CATRRTENTGELFF
TRBV6-1	TRBD1	NA	TRBJ1-2	TGTGCCAGCAGAAAAGGGACAGGGTCCGGCTACACCTTC	CASRKGTGSGYTF
TRBV9	NA	NA	TRBJ2-1	TGTGCCAGCAGAAGGACAATAAATACCAACAATGAGCAGTTCTTC	CASRRTINTNNEQFF
TRBV21-1	NA	few	TRBJ2-1	TGTGCCAGCAGCAAAGGGGTGACTAGACATAATGAGCAGTTCTTC	CASSKGVTRHNEQFF
TRBV10-1	NA	NA	TRBJ2-7	TGCGCCAGCAGTGCTCGGAGGGACGAGCAGTACTTC	CASSARRDEQYF
TRBV25-1	NA	NA	TRBJ1-4	TGTGCCAGCACCTCAGTTGCAACTAATGAAAAACTGTTTTTT	CASTSVATNEKLFF
TRBV7-9	TRBD2	NA	TRBJ2-5	TGTGCCAGCAGTTTGACTAGCGGGGAAGAGACCCAGTACTTC	CASSLTSGEETQYF
TRBV6-6	TRBD1	NA	TRBJ1-4	TGTGCCAGCAGTCTGGGACAGGGTCCTTCAAAACTGTTTTTT	CASSLGQGPSKLFF
TRBV21-1	NA	NA	TRBJ2-7	TGTGCCAAATCGGGGCTAGCGGGAGGGAGCTCCTACGAGCAGTACTTC	CAKSGLAGGSSYEQYF
TRBV5-1	NA	NA	TRBJ2-2	TGCGCCAGCAGCTTGGCGGGAACCGGGGAGCTGTTTTTT	CASSLAGTGELFF
TRBV4-2	TRBD1	NA	TRBJ1-5	TGTGCCAGCAGCCAAGACAGGGGGGGCCAGCCCCAGCATTTT	CASSQDRGGQPQHF
TRBV9	TRBD1	once	TRBJ2-7	TGTGCCAGCAGCGCACAGGGGATCCACGAGCAGTACTTC	CASSAQGIHEQYF
TRBV18	TRBD1	NA	TRBJ2-7	TGTGCCAGCTCACCGGGACAGACCTACGAGCAGTACTTC	CASSPGQTYEQYF
TRBV6-5	TRBD1	NA	TRBJ2-7	TGTGCCAGCACCGAAACGATAGGGGGCTCGTACGAGCAGTACTTC	CASTETIGGSYEQYF
TRBV5-3	NA	NA	TRBJ2-5	TGTGCCAGCAGCTGGCGTGGGGTTGGCCAAGAGACCCAGTACTTC	CASSWRGVGQETQYF
TRBV2	NA	NA	TRBJ2-7	TGTGCCAGCTCAGAAAATGAGGGATGGTACGAGCAGTACTTC	CASSENEGWYEQYF
TRBV7-2	TRBD1	NA	TRBJ2-1	TGTGCCAGCAGCTTAGTTCATACAGGGGGTCTGCAGTTCTTC	CASSLVHTGGLQFF
TRBV12-5	TRBD1	NA	TRBJ2-2	TGTGCTAGTGGCCCCGGGACAGGGCTCACCGGGGAGCTGTTTTTT	CASGPGTGLTGELFF
TRBV19	NA	NA	TRBJ1-1	TGTGCCAGTAGTAGCTGGACTGAAGCTTTCTTT	CASSSWTEAFF
TRBV27	TRBD1	NA	TRBJ1-5	TGTGCCAGCAGTTTGGCACAGGGGAGGAATCAGCCCCAGCATTTT	CASSLAQGRNQPQHF
TRBV4-2	NA	NA	TRBJ2-1	TGTGCCAGCAGCCAGGGCCGGACTGGGGAGCAGTTCTTC	CASSQGRTGEQFF
TRBV5-6	NA	NA	TRBJ2-7	TGTGCCAGCAGCTTGAGTCTTCAGGGTCCCTACGAGCAGTACTTC	CASSLSLQGPYEQYF
TRBV6-6	TRBD1	NA	TRBJ2-1	TGTGCCAGCAGTTATTTTCAGGGGGCGGGAAATGAGCAGTTCTTC	CASSYFQGAGNEQFF
TRBV13	NA	NA	TRBJ2-7	TGTGCCAGCAGCCAAACAGGGGAGGCCTACGAGCAGTACTTC	CASSQTGEAYEQYF
TRBV9	NA	NA	TRBJ1-4	TGTGCCAGCAGCGTATCGGACGTTACTAATGAAAAACTGTTTTTT	CASSVSDVTNEKLFF
TRBV27	NA	NA	TRBJ2-1	TGTGCCAGCAGTTTACGCCCAAACAATGAGCAGTTCTTC	CASSLRPNNEQFF
TRBV19	NA	NA	TRBJ1-6	TGTGCCAGTAGTACCCCTCTCGGTCCATCACCCCTCCACTTT	CASSTPLGPSPLHF
TRBV27	TRBD1	NA	TRBJ2-3	TGTGCCAGCTCTATTGGGACAGCTAACACAGATACGCAGTATTTT	CASSIGTANTDTQYF
TRBV27	TRBD1	NA	TRBJ1-4	TGTGCCAGCAGCCCAACAGGGGGGGATGAAAAACTGTTTTTT	CASSPTGGDEKLFF
TRBV5-8	TRBD1	NA	TRBJ2-1	TGTGCCAGCAGCTCCCGGGACAGACAGTTCTTC	CASSSRDRQFF
TRBV6-5	NA	NA	TRBJ1-1	TGTGCCAGCAGGCCCGGACCTTCCGAAGCTTTCTTT	CASRPGPSEAFF
TRBV9	NA	NA	TRBJ2-7	TGTGCCAGCAGCGGACACAGGACAGACGAGCAGTACTTC	CASSGHRTDEQYF
TRBV5-1	NA	NA	TRBJ1-6	TGCGCCAGCAGCTTGGATTTTGGGATCTCCTATAATTCACCCCTCCACTTT	CASSLDFGISYNSPLHF
TRBV6-1	NA	NA	TRBJ1-1	TGTGCCAGCAGTGAAATCTCAGCGAACACTGAAGCTTTCTTT	CASSEISANTEAFF
TRBV2	TRBD1	few	TRBJ1-1	TGTGCCAGCAGTTTGGACAGGGTGCTATCTTCGAACACTGAAGCTTTCTTT	CASSLDRVLSSNTEAFF
TRBV27	NA	NA	TRBJ2-2	TGTGCCAGTGGACAGAACACCGGGGAGCTGTTTTTT	CASGQNTGELFF
TRBV27	TRBD1	once	TRBJ1-5	TGTGCCAGCAGTCCGAGCCGACAGGGGACTTATCAGCCCCAGCATTTT	CASSPSRQGTYQPQHF
TRBV7-3	NA	NA	TRBJ2-3	TGCGCCAGCAGCCAAAGGGAGGCAGATACGCAGTATTTT	CASSQREADTQYF
TRBV4-2	NA	NA	TRBJ2-5	TGTGCCAGCAGCTGGCGTGGGGTTGGCCAAGAGACCCAGTACTTC	CASSWRGVGQETQYF
TRBV4-3	NA	NA	TRBJ2-2	TGCGCCAGCAGCCAAACCCCGGACAGTCCGAACACCGGGGAGCTGTTTTTT	CASSQTPDSPNTGELFF
TRBV4-1	NA	NA	TRBJ1-4	TGCGCCAGCAGCCAACGCCGGGGCAATGAAAAACTGTTTTTT	CASSQRRGNEKLFF
TRBV27	NA	NA	TRBJ1-1	TGTGCCAGCACAAGTAAAATGGACGGTGAAGCTTTCTTT	CASTSKMDGEAFF
TRBV19	NA	NA	TRBJ1-1	TGTGCCAGTAGTGGGATGTGGATCGGGGCCTTT	CASSGMWIGAF
TRBV7-6	TRBD2	NA	TRBJ2-5	TGTGCCAGCAGCTACGAACTAGCGGGAACTCAAGAGACCCAGTACTTC	CASSYELAGTQETQYF
TRBV7-3	TRBD2	NA	TRBJ2-3	TGTGCCAGCAGCCCTGGACTAGCGGGAGGATATAGCACAGATACGCAGTATTTT	CASSPGLAGGYSTDTQYF
TRBV7-9	TRBD1	NA	TRBJ2-7	TGTGCCAGCAGCTTAGCACAGGGGGCAGTCGAGCAGTACTTC	CASSLAQGAVEQYF
TRBV9	NA	once	TRBJ2-3	TGTGCCAGCAGCGTTCTAGTATTCGGAGACGATACGCAGTATTTT	CASSVLVFGDDTQYF
TRBV29-1	NA	few	TRBJ2-2	TGCAGCGTTGAAGATGGTAGGACCTCCACCGGGGAGCTGTTTTTT	CSVEDGRTSTGELFF
TRBV27	NA	NA	TRBJ2-5	TGTGCCAGCAGTTTATCGGGTGGGCCCGAAGAGACCCAGTACTTC	CASSLSGGPEETQYF
TRBV10-3	NA	NA	TRBJ1-1	TGTGCCATCTCGACCCCAGGGAACACTGAAGCTTTCTTT	CAISTPGNTEAFF
TRBV14	TRBD1	NA	TRBJ2-2	TGTGCCAGCAGCCAACTCCCCGAGGGGGCGGGCACCGGGGAGCTGTTTTTT	CASSQLPEGAGTGELFF
TRBV28	NA	NA	TRBJ2-1	TGTGCCAGCAGTTTAAGCCCTAGCGCGTACAATGAGCAGTTCTTC	CASSLSPSAYNEQFF
TRBV18	NA	few	TRBJ2-1	TGTGCCAGCTCACCACCGACCGATGAGCAGTTCTTC	CASSPPTDEQFF
TRBV4-1	NA	NA	TRBJ1-2	TGCGCCAGCAGCCAACCTTTACTTCCTGGCTACACCTTC	CASSQPLLPGYTF
TRBV6-5	NA	NA	TRBJ2-7	TGTGCCAGCAGTTACTCGTCCTCCTACGAGCAGTACTTC	CASSYSSSYEQYF